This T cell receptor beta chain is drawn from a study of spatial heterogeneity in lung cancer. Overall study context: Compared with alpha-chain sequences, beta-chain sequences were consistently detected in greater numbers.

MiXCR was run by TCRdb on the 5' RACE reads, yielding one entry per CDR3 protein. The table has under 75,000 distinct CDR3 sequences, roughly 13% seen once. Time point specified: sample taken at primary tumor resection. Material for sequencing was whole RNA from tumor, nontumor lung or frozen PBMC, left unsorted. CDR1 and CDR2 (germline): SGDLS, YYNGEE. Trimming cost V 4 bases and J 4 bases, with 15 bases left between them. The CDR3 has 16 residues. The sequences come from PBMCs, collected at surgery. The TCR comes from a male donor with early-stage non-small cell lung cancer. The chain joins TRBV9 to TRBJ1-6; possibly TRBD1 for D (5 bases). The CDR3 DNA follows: TGTGCCAGCAGCCGAGACAGCATTAAATATAATTCACCCCTCCACTTT. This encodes CASSRDSIKYNSPLHF.